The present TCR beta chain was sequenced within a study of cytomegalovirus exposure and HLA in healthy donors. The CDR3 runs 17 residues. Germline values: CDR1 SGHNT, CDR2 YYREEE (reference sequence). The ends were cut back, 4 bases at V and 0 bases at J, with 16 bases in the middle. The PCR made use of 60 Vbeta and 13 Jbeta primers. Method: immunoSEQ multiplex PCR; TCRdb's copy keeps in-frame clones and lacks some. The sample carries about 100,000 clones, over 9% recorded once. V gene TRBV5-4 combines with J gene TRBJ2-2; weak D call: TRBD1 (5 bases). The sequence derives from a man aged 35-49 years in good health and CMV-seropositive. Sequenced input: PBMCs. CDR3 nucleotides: TGTGCCAGCAGCCCCCCCCGACAGTTTACGAACACCGGGGAGCTGTTTTTT. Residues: CASSPPRQFTNTGELFF.